The clone carrying this T cell receptor (beta chain) appeared many times. The record originates from a study of T-cell reconstitution after alpha-beta-depleted transplantation in children. Unique molecular identifiers featured in how the TCRbeta library was prepared. TCRdb analysed the PCR reads with MiXCR anew, one entry per CDR3 protein. The sample carries around 410,000 distinct CDR3 sequences, approximately 10% recorded once. V lost 0 bases and J lost 5, with 7 bases in between. The CDR3 length is 13 residues. The V gene's germline CDR1 is SGHVS and CDR2 FQNEAQ. The TCR sequence derives from a human donor who donated a stem cell graft to a child with acute myeloid leukemia. Sequences were derived from PBMCs from the stem cell graft donor, sampled from the stem cell graft. This chain links TRBV7-8 with TRBJ1-1; D unresolved. The CDR3 region has the DNA TGTGCCAGCAGCTTAGCCGGGGTTACTGAAGCTTTCTTT. It codes for CASSLAGVTEAFF.